This TCR beta chain was recorded in a study of CD8+ T cells in alopecia areata. Noted treatment: oral pan-JAK inhibitor, 5-10 mg twice daily. After isolation, RNA underwent reverse transcription to generate cDNA as the sequencing template. TCRdb's table, derived via immunoSEQ multiplex PCR, lists solely in-frame clones and lacks some. The data hold about 180,000 clones, with approximately 49% observed a single time. The sequencing used CD8+ T cells sorted from blood, collected at week 52, from a patient treated with tofacitinib. The source of this sequence is a human donor with alopecia areata.

CDR3 DNA: TGTGCCAGCAGCGGGACAGTGGGCGGCTACACCTTC. The encoded protein is CASSGTVGGYTF. The J gene is TRBJ1-2, the V gene TRBV5-6; 7 bases map to TRBD1. The CDR3 totals 12 residues. The trim removed 4 bases at V and 8 bases at J, leaving 5 bases unmatched. Germline CDR1 SGHDT, CDR2 YYEEEE. Combining the CDR3 with reference TRBV5-6 and TRBJ1-2 gives the whole variable domain DAGVTQSPTHLIKTRGQQVTLRCSPKSGHDTVSWYQQALGQGPQFIFQYYEEEERQRGNFPDRFSGHQFPNYSSELNVNALLLGDSALYLCASSGTVGGYTFGSGTRLTVV.